This paragraph covers one T cell receptor (beta chain) sequence. This receptor's antigen is unknown. Base qualities are not recorded, but no much larger clone differs from it by a single base. Receptor libraries were prepared by the immunoSEQ multiplex PCR assay. In most patients, genomic DNA was isolated using the Qiagen DNeasy Blood and Tissue Kit and sent frozen to Adaptive Biotechnologies for TCR sequencing. For most patients, genomic DNA was subjected to high-throughput TCR-beta CDR3 sequencing by Adaptive Biotechnologies. On the study's bioinformatics: TCR sequencing data were retrieved from Adaptive's ImmunoSEQ software for some 19 patients, whereas three other patients were processed with MiXCR and VDJtools. CD4 versus CD8 sorting errors were corrected by removing sequences found in both subsets at a frequency ratio below 5:1. CDR3 nucleotide sequences shared by donor and recipient were removed because the origin of these sequences could not be assigned. Alloreactive clones required at least 2-fold expansion over unstimulated cells and minimum CFSE-low frequency of 0.002% (template counts) or 0.001% (read counts). Clones were considered mappable if detected in sequenced pre-transplant spleen, lymph node, or MLR CFSE-low populations of the donor or recipient. The cumulative frequency of alloreactive clones was calculated as a percentage of all sequences, weighted by copy number. This immuneACCESS table, as held by TCRdb, lists in-frame sequences with V and J called but not all clones. Of the missing ones, under half trace to an unresolved V gene in checked studies; the others have no known cause. D and trimming come from the DNA, and the V and J calls and clone size come from that table. A total of fewer than 95,000 clones appear in this sample, about 90% of them only once. The top ten clonotypes cover approximately 0.4% of the sample.

This entry belongs to a study of graft-versus-host responses after intestinal transplantation (dated by TCRdb to about 2021). Regarding the research as a whole: Recipients received multivisceral, liver-intestinal, or isolated intestinal transplants. Anti-thymocyte globulin induction was given to all recipients, followed by maintenance tacrolimus and steroids for 2 to 4 years. After intestinal transplantation, graft-versus-host and host-versus-graft alloreactive T cell clones were followed in the graft, circulation and bone marrow using bulk TCR-beta CDR3 sequencing. To identify alloreactive clones, pre-transplant mixed lymphocyte reaction products were sequenced and then compared with unstimulated pre-transplant donor and recipient T cells. The cohort enrolled some 25 intestinal transplant recipients including one retransplant, and a few patients lacking pretransplant specimens were excluded. Donor T cell macrochimerism was defined as a peak of at least 4% donor T cells among recipient peripheral blood mononuclear cells. Rather than being sequenced by the commercial service, samples from three later patients were sequenced in-house on an Illumina MiSeq and processed with MiXCR. Results and caveats for the whole study, not just this receptor: GvH clones turned up in recipient bone marrow, with some appearing earlier in ileal mucosa or blood, a pattern consistent with an intestinal mucosal origin. Patients with donor T cell macrochimerism had high GvH to HvG T cell clonal ratios in their allografts. The conclusions were limited by the relatively low number and heterogeneity of the intestinal transplant patients. Early after transplant, peak levels of circulating GvH clones were found to be associated with declines in HvG clones.

Interpreted using the paper, the time point label stands for: cells obtained before transplantation from donor or recipient. CD3+CD4+ and CD3+CD8+ populations were FACS-sorted from unstimulated pre-transplant donor and recipient cells taken from spleen or lymph nodes. The sequenced sample was unstimulated CD8+ T cells sorted from spleen or lymph node cells, obtained before transplant. The sequence was obtained from a human donor who was the organ donor for an intestinal transplant.

Here is the DNA: TGTGCCAGCAGCGACTACCGGGACAGGGTCCATGGCTACACCTTC. This is translated as CASSDYRDRVHGYTF. This chain joins TRBV9 to TRBJ1-2; 9 bases in the junction line up with TRBD1. Relative to germline, V is missing 3 bases and J is missing 6 bases, with 9 bases of the junction outside any gene match. The CDR3 runs 15 amino acids, cysteine and phenylalanine included. Just CDR3 DNA is preserved here, 45 bases in frame from base 1. The germline V gene supplies CDR1 SGDLS and CDR2 YYNGEE.